This TCR beta chain appears in the sequencing data of a study of blood T cells in healthy people across ages. Study outcomes and limitations: A roughly linear fall in TCR beta diversity per million T cells was seen with increasing age. A greater number of naive CD4+ cells and higher diversity distinguished long-lived donors from aged donors. Unknown CMV status may confound age-related changes in expanded clones.

At least ten counts were recorded for this clonotype. Its target is unknown. Germline-derived CDR1 and CDR2 are SQVTM and ANQGSEA. V lost 4 bases and J 2 bases, leaving 8 bases between the germline ends. CDR3 length: 12 amino acids. Primers used in a second PCR of about 6 to 11 cycles were a sample-barcoded 5' primer and a J-beta primer mix. Each cDNA was tagged by a template-switch adaptor containing 12 random nucleotides. TCRdb re-analysed the 5' RACE reads in MiXCR, keeping a single row per CDR3 protein. The table records some 900,000 distinct CDR3 sequences, roughly 26% of them present only once. The genes are TRBV29-1 and TRBJ1-2; unclear D gene. This receptor was obtained from a woman older than 75 in good health. The sequencing input was blood. The CDR3 sequence is CSVVARNYGYTF. The DNA of the CDR3 is TGCAGCGTTGTGGCCAGGAACTATGGCTACACCTTC. Combining the CDR3 with reference TRBV29-1 and TRBJ1-2 gives the whole variable domain SAVISQKPSRDICQRGTSLTIQCQVDSQVTMMFWYRQQPGQSLTLIATANQGSEATYESGFVIDKFPISRPNLTFSTLTVSNMSPEDSSIYLCSVVARNYGYTFGSGTRLTVV.